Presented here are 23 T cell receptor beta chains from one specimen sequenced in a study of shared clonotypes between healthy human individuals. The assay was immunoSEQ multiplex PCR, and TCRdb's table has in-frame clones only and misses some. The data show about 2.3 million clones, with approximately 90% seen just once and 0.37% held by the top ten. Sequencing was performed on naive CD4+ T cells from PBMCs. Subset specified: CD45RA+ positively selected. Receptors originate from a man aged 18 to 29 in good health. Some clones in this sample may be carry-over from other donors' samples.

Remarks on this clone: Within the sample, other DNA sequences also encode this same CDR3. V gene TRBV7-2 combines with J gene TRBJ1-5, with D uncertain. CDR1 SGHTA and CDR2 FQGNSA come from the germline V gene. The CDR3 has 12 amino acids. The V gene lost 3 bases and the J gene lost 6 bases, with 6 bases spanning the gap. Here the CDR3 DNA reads TGTGCCAGCAGCTTCCTTGGTCAGCCCCAGCATTTT. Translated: CASSFLGQPQHF.

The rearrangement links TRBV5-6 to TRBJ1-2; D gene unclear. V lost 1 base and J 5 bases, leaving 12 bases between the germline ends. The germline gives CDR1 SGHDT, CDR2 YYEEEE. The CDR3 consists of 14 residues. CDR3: CASSLPSLGYGYTF. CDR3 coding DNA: TGTGCCAGCAGCTTGCCCAGTTTAGGGTATGGCTACACCTTC. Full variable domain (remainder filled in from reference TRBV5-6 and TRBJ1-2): DAGVTQSPTHLIKTRGQQVTLRCSPKSGHDTVSWYQQALGQGPQFIFQYYEEEERQRGNFPDRFSGHQFPNYSSELNVNALLLGDSALYLCASSLPSLGYGYTFGSGTRLTVV.

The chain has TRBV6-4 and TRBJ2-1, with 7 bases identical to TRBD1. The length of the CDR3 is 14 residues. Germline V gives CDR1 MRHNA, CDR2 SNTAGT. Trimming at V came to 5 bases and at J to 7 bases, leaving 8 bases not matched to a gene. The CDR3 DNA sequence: TGTGCCAGCAGTCCAACAGGGGCTTGGAATGAGCAGTTCTTC. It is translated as CASSPTGAWNEQFF.

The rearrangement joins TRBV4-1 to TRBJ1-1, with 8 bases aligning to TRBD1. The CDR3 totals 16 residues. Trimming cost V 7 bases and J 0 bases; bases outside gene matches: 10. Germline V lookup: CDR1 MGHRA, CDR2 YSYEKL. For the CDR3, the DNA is TGCGCCAGCACCTACAGGGGGGTAGGAATGAACACTGAAGCTTTCTTT. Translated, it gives CASTYRGVGMNTEAFF.

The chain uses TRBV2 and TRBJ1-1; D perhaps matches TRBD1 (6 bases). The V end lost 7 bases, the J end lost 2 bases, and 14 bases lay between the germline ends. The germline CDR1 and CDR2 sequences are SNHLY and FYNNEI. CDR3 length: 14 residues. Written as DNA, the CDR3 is TGTGCCAGCATTGTACAGGGTGTCAACACTGAAGCTTTCTTT. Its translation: CASIVQGVNTEAFF.

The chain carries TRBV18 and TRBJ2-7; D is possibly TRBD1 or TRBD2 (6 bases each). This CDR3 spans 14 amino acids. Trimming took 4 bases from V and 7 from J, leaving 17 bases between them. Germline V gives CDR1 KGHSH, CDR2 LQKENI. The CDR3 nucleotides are TGTGCCAGCTCACTTCCGGGGGCCTTGGGAGAGCAGTACTTC. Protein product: CASSLPGALGEQYF.

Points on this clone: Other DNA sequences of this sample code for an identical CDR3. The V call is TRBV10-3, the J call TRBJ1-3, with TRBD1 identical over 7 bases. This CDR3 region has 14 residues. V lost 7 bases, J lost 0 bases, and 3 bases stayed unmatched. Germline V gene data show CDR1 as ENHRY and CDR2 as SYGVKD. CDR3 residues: CAITAGGSGNTIYF. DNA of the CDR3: TGTGCCATCACGGCAGGGGGCTCTGGAAACACCATATATTTT.

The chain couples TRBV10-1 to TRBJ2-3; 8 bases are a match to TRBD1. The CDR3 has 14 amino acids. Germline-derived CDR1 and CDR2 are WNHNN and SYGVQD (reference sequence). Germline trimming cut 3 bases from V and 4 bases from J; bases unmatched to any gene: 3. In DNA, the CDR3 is TGCGCCAGCAGTGAAGTCAGGGGGCCAGATACGCAGTATTTT. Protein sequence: CASSEVRGPDTQYF.

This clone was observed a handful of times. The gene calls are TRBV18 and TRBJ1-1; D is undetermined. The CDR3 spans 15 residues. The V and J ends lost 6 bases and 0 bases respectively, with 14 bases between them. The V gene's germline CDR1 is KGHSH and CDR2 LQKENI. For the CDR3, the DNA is TGTGCCAGCTCCTCGGAGCGCAGCTTGAACACTGAAGCTTTCTTT. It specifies CASSSERSLNTEAFF.

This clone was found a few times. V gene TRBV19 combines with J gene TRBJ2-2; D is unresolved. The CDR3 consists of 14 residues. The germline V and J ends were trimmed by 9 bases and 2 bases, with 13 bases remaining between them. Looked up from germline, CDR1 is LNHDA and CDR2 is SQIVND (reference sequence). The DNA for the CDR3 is TGTGCCAGCAAAAGGCAGAGCAACACCGGGGAGCTGTTTTTT. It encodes CASKRQSNTGELFF. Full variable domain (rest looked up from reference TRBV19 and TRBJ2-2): DGGITQSPKYLFRKEGQNVTLSCEQNLNHDAMYWYRQDPGQGLRLIYYSQIVNDFQKGDIAEGYSVSREKKESFPLTVTSAQKNPTAFYLCASKRQSNTGELFFGEGSRLTVL.

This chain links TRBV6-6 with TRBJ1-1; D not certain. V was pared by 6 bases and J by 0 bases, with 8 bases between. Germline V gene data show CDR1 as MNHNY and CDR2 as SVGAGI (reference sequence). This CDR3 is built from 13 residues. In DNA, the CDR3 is TGTGCCAGCAGAACAGTCATGAACACTGAAGCTTTCTTT. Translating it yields CASRTVMNTEAFF.

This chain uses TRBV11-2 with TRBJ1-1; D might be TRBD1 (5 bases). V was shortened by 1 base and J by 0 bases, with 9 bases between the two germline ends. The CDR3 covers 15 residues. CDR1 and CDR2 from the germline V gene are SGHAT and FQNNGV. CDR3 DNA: TGTGCCAGCAGCTTAGTGACAGCAATGAACACTGAAGCTTTCTTT. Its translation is CASSLVTAMNTEAFF.

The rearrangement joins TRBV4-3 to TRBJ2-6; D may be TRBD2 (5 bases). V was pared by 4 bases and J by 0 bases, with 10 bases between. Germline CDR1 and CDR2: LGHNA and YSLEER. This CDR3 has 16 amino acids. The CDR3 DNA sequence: TGCGCCAGCAGCCCCCATACTAGCTCTGGGGCCAACGTCCTGACTTTC. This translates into CASSPHTSSGANVLTF.

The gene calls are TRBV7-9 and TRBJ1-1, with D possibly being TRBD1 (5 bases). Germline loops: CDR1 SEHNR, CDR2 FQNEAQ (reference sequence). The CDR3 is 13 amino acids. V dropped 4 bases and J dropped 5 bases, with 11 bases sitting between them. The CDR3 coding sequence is TGTGCCAGCAGCTCGACAGACGGGACTGAAGCTTTCTTT. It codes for CASSSTDGTEAFF.

The CDR3 nucleotides read TGTGCCACTCCTACAGTAAACACTGAAGCTTTCTTT. The encoded protein is CATPTVNTEAFF. The rearrangement joins TRBV25-1 to TRBJ1-1; D gene uncertain. CDR1 and CDR2 (germline): MGHDK, SYGVNS. Trimming removed 10 bases at V and 2 bases at J, with 11 bases between. This CDR3 spans 12 amino acids.

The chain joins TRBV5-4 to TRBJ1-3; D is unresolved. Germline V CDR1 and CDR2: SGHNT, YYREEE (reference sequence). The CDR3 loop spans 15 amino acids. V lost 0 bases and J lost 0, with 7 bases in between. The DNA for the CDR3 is TGTGCCAGCAGCTTGGGAAGTTCCTCTGGAAACACCATATATTTT. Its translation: CASSLGSSSGNTIYF.

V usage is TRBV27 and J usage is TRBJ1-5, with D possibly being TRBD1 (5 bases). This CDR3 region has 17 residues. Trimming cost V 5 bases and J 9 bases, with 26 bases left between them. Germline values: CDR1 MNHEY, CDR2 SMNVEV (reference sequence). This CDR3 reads CASSPQTARGAGRPQHF. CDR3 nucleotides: TGTGCCAGCAGTCCACAGACAGCCAGAGGAGCAGGGAGGCCCCAGCATTTT.

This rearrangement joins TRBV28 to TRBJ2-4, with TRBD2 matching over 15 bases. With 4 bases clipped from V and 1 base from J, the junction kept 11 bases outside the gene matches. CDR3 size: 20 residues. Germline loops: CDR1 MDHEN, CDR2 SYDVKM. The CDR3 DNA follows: TGTGCCAGCAGTTCCCCCAGGACTAGCGGGAGGGCCTACGCCAAAAACATTCAGTACTTC. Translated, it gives CASSSPRTSGRAYAKNIQYF.

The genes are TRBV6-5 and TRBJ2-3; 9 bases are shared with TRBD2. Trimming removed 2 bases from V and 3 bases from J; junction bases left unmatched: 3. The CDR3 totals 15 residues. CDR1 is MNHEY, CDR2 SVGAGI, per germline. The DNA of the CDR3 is TGTGCCAGCAGTTACAATAGCGGGAGAACAGATACGCAGTATTTT. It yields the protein CASSYNSGRTDTQYF.

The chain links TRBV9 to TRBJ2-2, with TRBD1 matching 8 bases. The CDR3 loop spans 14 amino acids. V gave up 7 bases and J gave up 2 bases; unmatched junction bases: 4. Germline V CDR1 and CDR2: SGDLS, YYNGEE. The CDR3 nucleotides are TGTGCCAGCCAGGGGGCGCAAAACACCGGGGAGCTGTTTTTT. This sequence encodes CASQGAQNTGELFF.

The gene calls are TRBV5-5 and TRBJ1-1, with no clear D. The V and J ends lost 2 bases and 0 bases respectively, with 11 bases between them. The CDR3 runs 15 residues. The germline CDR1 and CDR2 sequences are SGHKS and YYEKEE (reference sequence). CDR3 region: CASSFFSQVNTEAFF. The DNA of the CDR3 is TGTGCCAGCAGCTTTTTTAGTCAGGTGAACACTGAAGCTTTCTTT.

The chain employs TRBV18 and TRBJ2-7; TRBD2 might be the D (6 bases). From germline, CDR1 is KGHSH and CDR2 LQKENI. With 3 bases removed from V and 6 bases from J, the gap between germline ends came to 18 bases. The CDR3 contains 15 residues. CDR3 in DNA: TGTGCCAGCTCACCGGGCGCGGGAAGTGTCGGCGAGCAGTACTTC. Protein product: CASSPGAGSVGEQYF.

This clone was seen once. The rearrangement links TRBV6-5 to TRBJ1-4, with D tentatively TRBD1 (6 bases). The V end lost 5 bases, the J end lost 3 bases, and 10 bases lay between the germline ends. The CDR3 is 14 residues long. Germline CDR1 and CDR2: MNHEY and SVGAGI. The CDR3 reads CASSTTGSNEKLFF. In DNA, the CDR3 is TGTGCCAGCAGTACAACAGGGTCTAATGAAAAACTGTTTTTT.